The text below deals with one TCR beta chain. Its specific antigen is unknown. Per-base qualities were not stored, and no clone one base away is much larger. The library relied on RACE. Sequencer: NextSeq 500. During library preparation, unique molecular identifiers were attached to individual cDNA molecules so that TCRs could be counted quantitatively and reproducibly. From each blood RNA sample, both TCR alpha and TCR beta chains were sequenced. The authors' pipeline ran thus. Samples had a median of about 96,000 TCRs, with a range from 23,224 to 690,600. The Decombinator software suite was used to annotate the V, J and CDR3 of the TCR reads. For PS versus PT1 abundance plots, all samples were subsampled to the same number of TCRs (28,000). TCRs were defined as expanded if absent before sensitization and observed at least eight times at the 2-week time point. TCRdb reran the public reads through fastp at Q25 and MiXCR, keeping productive beta chains. When rows share a CDR3 protein, they turn into one entry using the most common DNA and genes. What appears here as the V and J calls and clone size reflects TCRdb's work, not the paper's. The sample table lists 150,000 to 200,000 distinct CDR3 sequences, under 35% of them with a count of one. The ten biggest clones cover about 2.8% of the sample.

The data originate from a study of human T cells and chemical hapten exposure (dated by TCRdb to 2020 to 2023). Regarding the complete study: For sensitization, 2% DPC in acetone was applied to a 2 cm by 2 cm area of upper inner arm skin. Throughout the study period of approximately 23 weeks, patients also received therapeutic DPC doses to the scalp every week. Blood samples were taken from patients before sensitization (week 0) and at 2, 6 and about 24 weeks after DPC sensitization. Alopecia areata with under or over 50% scalp involvement, alopecia totalis and alopecia universalis were represented in the patient cohort, which was mostly female. The libraries were sequenced as a pool, and the TCR yield per sample differed mostly because of small variations in library volumes within the pool. Patch testing was performed on the upper back with Finn chambers containing 0.01% DPC, and the patch tests were scored after 6 days according to International Contact Dermatitis Research Group standards. In alopecia patients, the study followed how the peripheral blood TCR repertoire changed in vivo over primary and secondary sensitization to diphenylcyclopropenone (DPC), a hapten. For TCR sequencing, blood came from 25 to 35 alopecia patients at anywhere from one to four time points (pre-sensitization, 2, 6 and 24 weeks).

Overall results and qualifications from the work: After repeated subsampling, the strength of the expansion versus patch-test correlation and the threshold at which it became significant changed. The number of TCRs above 1 in 1000 frequency did not change with DPC sensitization; there was no evidence of global repertoire structure alterations. Significantly more large CDR3 similarity clusters were formed by expanded TCRs than by pre-sensitization or healthy control sets, consistent with antigen-driven responses. All patients had alopecia, a presumed autoimmune disease, so their immune response might differ from that of healthy individuals. A positive correlation was found between the number of PT1 expanded TCRs and patch test score, with significance reached at thresholds 8, 16 and 32 but not 4.

Counted from cysteine to phenylalanine, this CDR3 has 21 amino acids. Solely the CDR3 DNA is kept, with 63 bases framed from the first base. According to the study, the label for this sample's time point signals: pre-sensitization, week 0. The label giving this sample's treatment or condition can be read as: therapeutic diphenylcyclopropenone sensitization with weekly scalp DPC. At every patch-test visit, the blood draw took place before the patch test was put on. Eligible patients were aged 18 to 70, diagnosed with alopecia, deemed suitable for DPC therapy, and excluded if pregnant. Total RNA was extracted from unfractionated whole blood collected in Tempus Blood RNA tubes.

The rearranged segments are TRBV1 and TRBJ2-6; the listed D gene, TRBD2, was not tested against the DNA. TRBV1 is termed a pseudogene. The sample here was whole blood, taken in connection with sensitization to the hapten diphenylcyclopropenone (DPC). The origin of this receptor is a woman aged 25 to 39 with alopecia areata. Some clones in this sample may be carry-over from other donors' samples. For the CDR3, the sequence is CTSSQDGLAGKIVSGANVLTF. The DNA is TGCACCAGCAGCCAAGACGGACTAGCGGGCAAAATAGTCTCTGGGGCCAACGTCCTGACTTTC.